Detailed here is one T cell receptor beta chain. This specimen belongs to a study of blood T cell repertoires in COVID-19. As for the study in general: Samples taken during acute and convalescent COVID-19 were collected in the United States, Italy and Spain. The cDNA or gDNA used as material had been derived from T cells, B-cell-depleted T cells, or PBMCs.

Original analysis: Scientists estimated how many nucleated cells there were by amplifying reference gene primers. The table came from immunoSEQ multiplex PCR; TCRdb's copy has only in-frame clones and leaves some out. Clonal size and the V and J genes are those of that table, whereas D and trimming came from the DNA. The sample holds 85,000 to 110,000 clones, roughly 80% seen once. The CDR3 spans 11 residues. V lost 5 bases and J lost 11, with 11 bases in between. Germline V gives CDR1 LNHDA, CDR2 SQIVND (reference sequence). The clonotype was recovered from a human donor in a cohort sampled during active COVID-19. The rearrangement uses TRBV19 and TRBJ2-3; D is possibly TRBD2 (6 bases). Source material: peripheral blood. CDR3 sequence reads: CASSSGLRQYF. In DNA, the CDR3 is TGTGCCAGTAGTTCGGGACTCCGGCAGTATTTT. Drawing the rest from reference TRBV19 and TRBJ2-3, the complete variable domain is DGGITQSPKYLFRKEGQNVTLSCEQNLNHDAMYWYRQDPGQGLRLIYYSQIVNDFQKGDIAEGYSVSREKKESFPLTVTSAQKNPTAFYLCASSSGLRQYFGPGTRLTVL.